This TCR beta chain was sequenced during a study of blood T cell repertoires in COVID-19. Study-level information: Researchers got acute and convalescent COVID-19 samples from the United States, Italy and Spain. In each case, the material was cDNA or gDNA derived from T cells, B-cell-depleted T cells, or PBMCs.

Original processing notes: Reference gene primer amplification in the assay estimated nucleated cell counts. Using immunoSEQ multiplex PCR, the repertoire was profiled, and TCRdb retains in-frame clones only, with some absent. That table supplies the V and J calls and clone size; D and trimming were determined from the DNA. This table holds roughly 200,000 clones, roughly 85% found once. The CDR3 covers 11 residues. The germline gives CDR1 ENHRY, CDR2 SYGVKD. Deletions cut 2 bases from V and 8 bases from J, with 6 bases between. The sequence derives from a man between 60 and 70 years old with active or convalescent COVID-19. V is TRBV10-3 and J is TRBJ1-2; D uncertain. Material for sequencing was peripheral blood. The CDR3 is CAISERGGYTF. DNA for the CDR3: TGTGCCATCAGTGAGCGAGGGGGCTACACCTTC.